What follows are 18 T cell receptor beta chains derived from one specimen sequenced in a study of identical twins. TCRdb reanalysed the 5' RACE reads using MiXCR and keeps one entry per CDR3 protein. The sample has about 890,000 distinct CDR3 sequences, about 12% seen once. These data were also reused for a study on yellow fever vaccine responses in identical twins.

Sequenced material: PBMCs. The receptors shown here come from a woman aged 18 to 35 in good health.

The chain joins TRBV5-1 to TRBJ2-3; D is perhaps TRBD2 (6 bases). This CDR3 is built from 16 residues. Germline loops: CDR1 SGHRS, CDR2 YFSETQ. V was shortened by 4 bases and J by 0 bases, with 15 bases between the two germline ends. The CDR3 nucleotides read TGCGCCAGCAGCGCCACGGGACTCTTGAGCACAGATACGCAGTATTTT. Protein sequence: CASSATGLLSTDTQYF.

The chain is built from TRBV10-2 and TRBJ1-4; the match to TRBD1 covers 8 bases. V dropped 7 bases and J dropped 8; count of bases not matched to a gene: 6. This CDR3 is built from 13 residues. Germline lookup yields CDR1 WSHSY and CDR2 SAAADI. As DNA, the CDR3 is TGCGCCAGCACTGGACAGGGCGGGGAAAAACTGTTTTTT. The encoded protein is CASTGQGGEKLFF.

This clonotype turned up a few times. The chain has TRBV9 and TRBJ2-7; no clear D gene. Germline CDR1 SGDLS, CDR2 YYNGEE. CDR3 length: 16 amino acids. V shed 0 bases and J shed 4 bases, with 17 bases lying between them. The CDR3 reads CASSVAGNGLVYEQYF. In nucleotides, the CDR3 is TGTGCCAGCAGCGTAGCGGGTAACGGTCTGGTTTACGAGCAGTACTTC.

CDR3: CAISEGLGLKPSYEQYV. Here the CDR3 DNA reads TGTGCCATCAGTGAGGGGTTGGGCTTGAAACCCTCCTACGAGCAGTACGTC. The chain links TRBV10-3 to TRBJ2-7; no clear D gene. The V gene's germline CDR1 is ENHRY and CDR2 SYGVKD. V dropped 2 bases and J dropped 0 bases, with 17 bases sitting between them. The CDR3 is 17 amino acids.

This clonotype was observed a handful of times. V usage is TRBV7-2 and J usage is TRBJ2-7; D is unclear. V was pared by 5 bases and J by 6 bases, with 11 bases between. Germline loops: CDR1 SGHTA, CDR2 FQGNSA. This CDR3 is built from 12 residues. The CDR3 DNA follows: TGTGCCAGCAGCCCCCTCCGTAGCGAGCAGTACTTC. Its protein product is CASSPLRSEQYF.

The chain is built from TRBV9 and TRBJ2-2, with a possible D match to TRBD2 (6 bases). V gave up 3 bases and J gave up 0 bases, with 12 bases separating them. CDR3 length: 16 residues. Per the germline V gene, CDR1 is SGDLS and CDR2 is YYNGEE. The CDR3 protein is CASSETRVANTGELFF. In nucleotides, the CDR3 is TGTGCCAGCAGCGAGACTAGAGTCGCGAACACCGGGGAGCTGTTTTTT. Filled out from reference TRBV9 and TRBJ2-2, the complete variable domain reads DSGVTQTPKHLITATGQRVTLRCSPRSGDLSVYWYQQSLDQGLQFLIQYYNGEERAKGNILERFSAQQFPDLHSELNLSSLELGDSALYFCASSETRVANTGELFFGEGSRLTVL.

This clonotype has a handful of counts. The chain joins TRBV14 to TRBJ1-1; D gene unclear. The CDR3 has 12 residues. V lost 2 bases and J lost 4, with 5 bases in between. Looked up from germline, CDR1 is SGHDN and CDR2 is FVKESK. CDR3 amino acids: CASSQQLTEAFF. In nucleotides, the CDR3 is TGTGCCAGCAGCCAACAGCTCACTGAAGCTTTCTTT.

Here the CDR3 reads CASSTREGTGELFF. CDR3 in DNA: TGTGCCAGCAGTACAAGGGAAGGGACCGGGGAGCTGTTTTTT. The V call is TRBV6-1, the J call TRBJ2-2, with D unresolved. The V end was cut by 5 bases, the J end by 5 bases, with 12 bases between. CDR1 and CDR2 (germline): MNHNS, SASEGT. There are 14 residues in the CDR3.

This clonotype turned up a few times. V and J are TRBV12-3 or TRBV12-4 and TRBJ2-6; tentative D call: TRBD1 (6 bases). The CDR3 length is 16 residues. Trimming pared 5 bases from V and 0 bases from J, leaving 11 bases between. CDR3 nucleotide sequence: TGTGCCAGCAGTCCAACAGGGACCTCTGGGGCCAACGTCCTGACTTTC. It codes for CASSPTGTSGANVLTF.

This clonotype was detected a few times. The CDR3 loop reads CASSLGGQYYNEQFF. CDR3 nucleotides: TGTGCCAGCAGTTTAGGGGGGCAGTACTACAATGAGCAGTTCTTC. The chain uses TRBV12-3 or TRBV12-4 and TRBJ2-1; tentative D call: TRBD1 (6 bases). The germline V and J ends were trimmed by 1 base and 3 bases, with 10 bases remaining between them. The CDR3 is 15 amino acids.

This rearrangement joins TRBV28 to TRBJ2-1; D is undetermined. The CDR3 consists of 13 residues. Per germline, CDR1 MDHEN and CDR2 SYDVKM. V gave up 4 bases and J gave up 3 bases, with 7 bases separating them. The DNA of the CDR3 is TGTGCCAGCAGTTCCTCCATCTACAATGAGCAGTTCTTC. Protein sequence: CASSSSIYNEQFF.

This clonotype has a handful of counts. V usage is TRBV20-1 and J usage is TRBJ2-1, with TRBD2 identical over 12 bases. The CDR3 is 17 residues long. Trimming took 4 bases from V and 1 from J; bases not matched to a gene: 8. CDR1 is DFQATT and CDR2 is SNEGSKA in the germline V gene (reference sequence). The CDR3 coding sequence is TGCAGTGCTACCCCTAGCGGGAGGGCCCGATCCTACAATGAGCAGTTCTTC. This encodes CSATPSGRARSYNEQFF.

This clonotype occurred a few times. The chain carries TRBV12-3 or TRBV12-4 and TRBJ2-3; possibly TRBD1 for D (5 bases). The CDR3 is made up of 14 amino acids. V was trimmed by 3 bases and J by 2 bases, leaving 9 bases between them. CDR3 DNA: TGTGCCAGCAGTTTGGACATTAACACAGATACGCAGTATTTT. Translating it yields CASSLDINTDTQYF.

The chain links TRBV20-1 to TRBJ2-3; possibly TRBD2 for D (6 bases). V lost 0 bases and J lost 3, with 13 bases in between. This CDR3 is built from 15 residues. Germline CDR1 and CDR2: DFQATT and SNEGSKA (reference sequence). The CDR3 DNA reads TGCAGTGCTAGAGATACGGTACTAGCTACAGATACGCAGTATTTT. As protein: CSARDTVLATDTQYF.

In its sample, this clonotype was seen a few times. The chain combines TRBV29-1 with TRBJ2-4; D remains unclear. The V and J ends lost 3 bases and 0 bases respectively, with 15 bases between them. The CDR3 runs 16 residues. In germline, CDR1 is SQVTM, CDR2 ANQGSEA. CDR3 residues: CSVEDRQTLAKNIQYF. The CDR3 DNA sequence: TGCAGCGTTGAGGATCGGCAGACACTAGCCAAAAACATTCAGTACTTC.

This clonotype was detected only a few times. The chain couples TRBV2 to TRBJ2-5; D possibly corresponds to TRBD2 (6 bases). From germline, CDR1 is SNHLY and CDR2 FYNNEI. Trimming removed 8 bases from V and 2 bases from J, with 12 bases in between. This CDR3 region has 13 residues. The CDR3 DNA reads TGTGCCAGCCGGGCGGCGGGACAAGAGACCCAGTACTTC. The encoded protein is CASRAAGQETQYF.

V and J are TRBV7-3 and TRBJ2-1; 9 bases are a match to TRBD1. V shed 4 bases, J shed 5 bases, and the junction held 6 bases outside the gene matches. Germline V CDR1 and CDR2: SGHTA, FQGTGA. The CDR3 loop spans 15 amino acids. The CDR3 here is CASSSPGTGNNEQFF. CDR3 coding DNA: TGTGCCAGCAGCTCACCCGGGACAGGGAACAATGAGCAGTTCTTC.

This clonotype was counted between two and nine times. The CDR3 bases are TGTGCCAGCAGCCGGACTAGCAAGCAGTACTTC. Its translation: CASSRTSKQYF. V usage is TRBV28 and J usage is TRBJ2-7; TRBD2 matches at 8 bases. CDR3 length: 11 amino acids. Germline V lookup: CDR1 MDHEN, CDR2 SYDVKM. J lost 8 bases, V lost 6 bases, and 3 bases had no gene match.